This TCR beta chain emerged from a study of Graves' ophthalmopathy and Graves' hyperthyroidism. In the case of this clonotype: This may arise from a read error, as a much more abundant clone is one base away.

CDR3 regions of TCR beta were amplified from RNA transcripts. Amplification began with first-round RT-PCR using HTBI primers, then second-round multiplex PCR was performed. Each CDR3 protein is one row after TCRdb ran MiXCR on the multiplex PCR reads. This sample has about 25,000 distinct CDR3 sequences, with 48% found just once. The V end was cut by 0 bases, the J end by 6 bases, with 12 bases between. The germline gives CDR1 KGHSH, CDR2 LQKENI. This CDR3 contains 15 residues. V gene TRBV18 combines with J gene TRBJ2-1, with a possible D match to TRBD2 (6 bases). The clonotype was recovered from an adult woman with stable Graves' hyperthyroidism. The material sequenced was peripheral blood. The CDR3 DNA sequence: TGTGCCAGCTCACCACCGAGACTAGGGTTCAATGAGCAGTTCTTC. Protein: CASSPPRLGFNEQFF.